The entry that follows covers one T cell receptor (beta chain) sequence. Its target is not known. Germline lookup yields CDR1 SGHTA and CDR2 FQGTGA. This CDR3 has 15 residues. The V end was cut by 2 bases, the J end by 8 bases, with 16 bases between. Between roughly 17 and 30 mg of unsorted bulk tissue served as the source from which RNA and DNA were co-extracted. Over 80% viable tumor cells were present in every tumor sample. The source of the sample is a study of tumor-infiltrating lymphocytes in primary liver carcinoma. Study information: Enrolled patients were male and female, aged 30 to 69 years.

The template, 450 to 650 ng total RNA, yielded TCR beta cDNA made with a constant-region primer. Employing slightly modified ARM-PCR, three nested multiplex PCR rounds were run, and these gave rise to the TCR beta libraries. Both of the initial two PCR rounds ran for roughly 11 cycles and employed TRBV1-TRBV30 forward primers alongside a C-beta reverse primer. TCRdb re-analysed the multiplex PCR reads in MiXCR, keeping a single row per CDR3 protein. The table includes 45,000 to 55,000 distinct CDR3 sequences, over 65% detected once. Findings of the study overall: Blood trailed tumors significantly in top-250-clone fraction (p = 0.039).

This TCR was sampled from a man aged 40-55 years with primary liver carcinoma and hepatitis B virus infection. The sample was liver tumor tissue from sampling region 2. The subset: tumor region T2, inferior pole. The V call is TRBV7-3, the J call TRBJ2-1; D is possibly TRBD2 (6 bases). The DNA for the CDR3 is TGTGCCAGCAGCTTAGGGACGGGAGTCGAGGATGAGCAGTTCTTC. This encodes CASSLGTGVEDEQFF.